Below are 17 T cell receptor beta chains sequenced from a single sample in a study of T cells of healthy individuals. One entry per CDR3 protein results from TCRdb running MiXCR on the 5' RACE reads. The table shows about 82,000 distinct CDR3 sequences, with about 5% occurring only once. The source is a female donor in good health.

This clonotype was counted many times. The chain employs TRBV5-1 and TRBJ2-3; either TRBD1 or TRBD2 may supply D (5 bases each). The germline CDR1 and CDR2 sequences are SGHRS and YFSETQ. Trimming removed 7 bases at V and 6 bases at J, with 9 bases between. The length of the CDR3 is 11 residues. The CDR3 bases are TGCGCCAGCGGGGCGGGCGATACGCAGTATTTT. Translation gives CASGAGDTQYF.

V is TRBV3-1 and J is TRBJ2-1, with 12 bases fitting TRBD2. CDR1 is LGHDT, CDR2 YNNKEL, per germline (reference sequence). The CDR3 has 16 residues. V was pared by 2 bases and J by 7 bases, with 6 bases of the junction left unmatched. The CDR3 here is CASSQLFGTSGNEQFF. The DNA of the CDR3 is TGTGCCAGCAGCCAACTCTTCGGGACTAGCGGGAATGAGCAGTTCTTC.

This clonotype occurred many times. The V and J genes are TRBV11-2 and TRBJ2-5; no reliable D call. This CDR3 is built from 13 residues. Germline V gene lookup returns CDR1 SGHAT and CDR2 FQNNGV. The V end lost 1 base, the J end lost 2 bases, and 5 bases lay between the germline ends. CDR3 nucleotide sequence: TGTGCCAGCAGCTTAGGGGATCAAGAGACCCAGTACTTC. As protein: CASSLGDQETQYF.

There are many counts of this clonotype. The gene calls are TRBV4-1 and TRBJ1-2; the D gene is possibly TRBD1 (5 bases). Deletions cut 4 bases from V and 2 bases from J, with 20 bases between. This CDR3 is built from 17 residues. Germline values: CDR1 MGHRA, CDR2 YSYEKL. This CDR3 is CASSREGTASVNYGYTF. Here the CDR3 DNA reads TGCGCCAGCAGCCGGGAGGGGACCGCGAGCGTAAACTATGGCTACACCTTC.

This clonotype was observed at least ten times. The CDR3: CASSYGSSGAQDTQYF. CDR3 bases: TGCGCCAGCAGCTATGGATCAAGCGGGGCTCAAGATACGCAGTATTTT. V usage is TRBV4-3 and J usage is TRBJ2-3; 7 positions agree with TRBD2. The germline V gene encodes CDR1 LGHNA and CDR2 YSLEER. With 5 bases clipped from V and 5 bases from J, the junction kept 13 bases outside the gene matches. The CDR3 is 16 residues long.

This clonotype has at least ten counts. The rearrangement joins TRBV12-3 or TRBV12-4 to TRBJ2-3; 8 positions agree with TRBD2. This CDR3 is built from 15 residues. Unmatched junction bases numbered 7, after V lost 0 bases and J lost 8 bases. The CDR3 nucleotides read TGTGCCAGCAGTTTAGCGAGGACTAGCAGCGGTACGCAGTATTTT. It specifies CASSLARTSSGTQYF.

The V gene is TRBV12-3 or TRBV12-4, the J gene TRBJ2-3, with TRBD2 as a possible D gene (6 bases). The CDR3 is 11 amino acids. In DNA, the CDR3 is TGTGGGAGCGGGAGCACAGATACGCAGTATTTT. It translates to CGSGSTDTQYF.

There are a few counts of this clonotype. V is TRBV20-1 and J is TRBJ2-7; D tentatively reads TRBD1 or TRBD2 (5 bases each). V was trimmed by 3 bases and J by 5 bases, leaving 20 bases between them. CDR3 length equals 15 residues. Germline CDR1 reads DFQATT; CDR2 reads SNEGSKA (reference sequence). CDR3 nucleotide sequence: TGCAGTGCTAGGCAGGCTAGTAAGGGGACCGACGAGCAGTACTTC. Protein product: CSARQASKGTDEQYF.

This chain uses TRBV5-1 with TRBJ2-7; TRBD2 matches 11 bases. Germline V gene data show CDR1 as SGHRS and CDR2 as YFSETQ. The CDR3 runs 16 residues. V dropped 0 bases and J dropped 2; count of bases not matched to a gene: 4. Here the CDR3 DNA reads TGCGCCAGCAGCTTGGTGACTAGCGGGACCCCCTACGAGCAGTACTTC. It translates to CASSLVTSGTPYEQYF.

This clonotype showed up just a few times. The chain uses TRBV7-8 and TRBJ2-6, with TRBD1 matching over 12 bases. The germline gives CDR1 SGHVS, CDR2 FQNEAQ. The CDR3 is 19 amino acids. V lost 5 bases and J lost 2; bases outside the gene matches: 10. This CDR3 reads CASSPIGTGGAPGANVLTF. The CDR3 bases are TGTGCCAGCAGCCCGATCGGGACAGGGGGCGCACCTGGGGCCAACGTCCTGACTTTC.

The sample holds a few counts of this clonotype. The chain uses TRBV4-3 and TRBJ2-3, with 7 bases matching TRBD2. The CDR3 loop spans 17 amino acids. Germline assignment: CDR1 LGHNA and CDR2 YSLEER. V gave up 0 bases and J gave up 3 bases; unmatched junction bases: 9. The CDR3 spells CASSQDFRGSGTDTQYF. In nucleotides, the CDR3 is TGCGCCAGCAGCCAAGATTTCCGCGGGAGTGGAACAGATACGCAGTATTTT.

Of note for this clonotype: One base away lies a much larger clone, so this may be a sequencing read error. The chain joins TRBV7-6 to TRBJ1-3, with TRBD1 matching 7 bases. V trimming: 6 bases; J trimming: 1 base; junction bases outside the gene matches: 15. The CDR3 consists of 18 residues. Germline V lookup: CDR1 SGHVS, CDR2 FNYEAQ. The CDR3 reads CASRPQPRGVSSGNTIYF. CDR3 DNA: TGTGCCAGCAGACCCCAACCCAGGGGGGTAAGTTCTGGAAACACCATATATTTT.

This clonotype was recorded many times. In DNA, the CDR3 is TGTGCCAGCAGCCAGAGAAACACCATATATTTT. It is translated as CASSQRNTIYF. The chain combines TRBV4-2 with TRBJ1-3; no clear D. The V end lost 3 bases, the J end lost 5 bases, and 2 bases lay between the germline ends. This CDR3 has 11 residues. CDR1 LGHNA and CDR2 YNFKEQ come from the germline V gene.

The chain links TRBV28 to TRBJ2-2, with 7 bases fitting TRBD2. Trimming cost V 2 bases and J 2 bases; bases outside gene matches: 8. Per germline, CDR1 MDHEN and CDR2 SYDVKM. The CDR3 loop spans 17 amino acids. CDR3 sequence reads: CASSLLPAGSNTGELFF. The CDR3 DNA sequence: TGTGCCAGCAGTTTACTTCCAGCGGGATCAAACACCGGGGAGCTGTTTTTT.

The chain combines TRBV18 with TRBJ1-5; D gene ambiguous. Germline CDR1 KGHSH, CDR2 LQKENI. Trimming stripped 2 bases from V and 3 bases from J, with 17 bases between. This CDR3 spans 17 amino acids. The chain's CDR3 is CASSPVGWEDDNQPQHF. The DNA for the CDR3 is TGTGCCAGCTCACCAGTGGGGTGGGAGGACGACAATCAGCCCCAGCATTTT.

This clonotype has at least ten counts. CDR3: CASSVASSGDTQYF. Written as DNA, the CDR3 is TGTGCCAGCAGCGTAGCAAGTTCCGGAGATACGCAGTATTTT. This sequence joins TRBV9 and TRBJ2-3; D not resolved. With 0 bases removed from V and 5 bases from J, the gap between germline ends came to 10 bases. The CDR3 totals 14 residues. Looked up from germline, CDR1 is SGDLS and CDR2 is YYNGEE.

There are many counts of this clonotype. The V gene is TRBV7-9, the J gene TRBJ1-2; 12 nucleotides match TRBD1. This CDR3 comprises 14 residues. The ends lost 3 bases at V and 8 bases at J; junction bases unmatched: 4. Germline V lookup: CDR1 SEHNR, CDR2 FQNEAQ (reference sequence). DNA for the CDR3: TGTGCCAGCAGCTTGCGGGACAGGGGGCTCGGCTACACCTTC. Residues: CASSLRDRGLGYTF.